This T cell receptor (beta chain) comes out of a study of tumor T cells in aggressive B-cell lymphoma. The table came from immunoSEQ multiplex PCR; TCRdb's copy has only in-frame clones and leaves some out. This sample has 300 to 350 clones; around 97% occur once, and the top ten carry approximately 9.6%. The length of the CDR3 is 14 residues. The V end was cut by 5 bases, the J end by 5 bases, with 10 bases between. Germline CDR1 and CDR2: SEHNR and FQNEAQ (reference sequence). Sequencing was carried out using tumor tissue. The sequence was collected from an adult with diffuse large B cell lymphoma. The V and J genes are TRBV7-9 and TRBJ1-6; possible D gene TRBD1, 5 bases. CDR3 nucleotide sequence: TGTGCCAGCAGCCCGACAGTAAATAATTCACCCCTCCACTTT. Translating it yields CASSPTVNNSPLHF.